These T cell receptor beta chains were read from a single sample in a study of cytomegalovirus exposure and HLA in healthy donors. Assay used: immunoSEQ multiplex PCR; TCRdb lists only in-frame clones, some missing. This sample carries roughly 77,000 clones, roughly 78% of them seen once, and the ten largest clones take approximately 4.4%. Sequencing was performed on PBMCs. These TCRs come from a man in his forties in good health and CMV-seronegative. Both conserved end residues are part of each CDR3. Each record gives: CDR3 DNA, CDR3 protein, CDR3 length, V gene, clone size, D gene, J gene. A D gene is named only where the DNA matches it firmly. Some rows have no size entry. The others give once, few or many, or a class for an expanded clone.

cdr3_nt: TGTGCCACCTCCAGGGTGAACACTGAAGCTTTCTTT
cdr3_aa: CATSRVNTEAFF
cdr3_length: 12
v_call: TRBV15
clone_size: few
d_call: .
j_call: TRBJ1-1

cdr3_nt: TGTGCCTGGAGACAAGGACAGGGGGCTTTTGGCTACACCTTC
cdr3_aa: CAWRQGQGAFGYTF
cdr3_length: 14
v_call: TRBV30
clone_size: .
d_call: TRBD1
j_call: TRBJ1-2

cdr3_nt: TGTGCCAGCAGCCAAGATAGCGGGAGCTCCTACAATGAGCAGTTCTTC
cdr3_aa: CASSQDSGSSYNEQFF
cdr3_length: 16
v_call: TRBV4-2
clone_size: .
d_call: TRBD2
j_call: TRBJ2-1

cdr3_nt: TGTGCCAGCAGGAAAGAGGCAGCCTTAGCCAAAAACATTCAGTACTTC
cdr3_aa: CASRKEAALAKNIQYF
cdr3_length: 16
v_call: TRBV2
clone_size: few
d_call: .
j_call: TRBJ2-4

cdr3_nt: TGTGCCAGCAGCTTAGGGGGGGCTAGCGGGAGCTACGAGCAGTACTTC
cdr3_aa: CASSLGGASGSYEQYF
cdr3_length: 16
v_call: TRBV13
clone_size: .
d_call: TRBD2
j_call: TRBJ2-7

cdr3_nt: TGTGCCAGCAGCTTAGTCCAGGGGGCCGGCCAGCCCCAGCATTTT
cdr3_aa: CASSLVQGAGQPQHF
cdr3_length: 15
v_call: TRBV7-2
clone_size: .
d_call: TRBD1
j_call: TRBJ1-5

cdr3_nt: TGCGCCAGCAGTATCTTCAGGGGGCGATCCTACGAGCAGTACTTC
cdr3_aa: CASSIFRGRSYEQYF
cdr3_length: 15
v_call: TRBV5-1
clone_size: .
d_call: TRBD1
j_call: TRBJ2-7

cdr3_nt: TGTGCCAGCAGCCCCAACAGGGTAACCTACAATGAGCAGTTCTTC
cdr3_aa: CASSPNRVTYNEQFF
cdr3_length: 15
v_call: TRBV7-3
clone_size: .
d_call: .
j_call: TRBJ2-1

cdr3_nt: TGTGCCAGCAGCCGACTAGCGGGAAACACAGATACGCAGTATTTT
cdr3_aa: CASSRLAGNTDTQYF
cdr3_length: 15
v_call: TRBV6-4
clone_size: .
d_call: TRBD2
j_call: TRBJ2-3

cdr3_nt: TGCGCCAGCAGCCTCCTCAGGGGAAACACTGAAGCTTTCTTT
cdr3_aa: CASSLLRGNTEAFF
cdr3_length: 14
v_call: TRBV4-3
clone_size: .
d_call: .
j_call: TRBJ1-1

cdr3_nt: TGTGCCAGCAGCCGAGCGGTGGGAACGAACACTGAAGCTTTCTTT
cdr3_aa: CASSRAVGTNTEAFF
cdr3_length: 15
v_call: TRBV7-6
clone_size: few
d_call: .
j_call: TRBJ1-1

cdr3_nt: TGTGCCAGCAGCTCCGCGACTAGCGGGGAGCTGTTTTTT
cdr3_aa: CASSSATSGELFF
cdr3_length: 13
v_call: TRBV5-7
clone_size: medium-sized
d_call: .
j_call: TRBJ2-2

cdr3_nt: TGCGCCAGCAGCCAAGATCGGGTCCCAGATACGCAGTATTTT
cdr3_aa: CASSQDRVPDTQYF
cdr3_length: 14
v_call: TRBV4-3
clone_size: .
d_call: .
j_call: TRBJ2-3

cdr3_nt: TGTGCCATCAGTGATGCAGGAATGGGCTATGGCTACACCTTC
cdr3_aa: CAISDAGMGYGYTF
cdr3_length: 14
v_call: TRBV10-3
clone_size: .
d_call: .
j_call: TRBJ1-2

cdr3_nt: TGTGCCAGCAGCTCGACAGGGGTCCTTCAGCCCCAGCATTTT
cdr3_aa: CASSSTGVLQPQHF
cdr3_length: 14
v_call: TRBV28
clone_size: .
d_call: TRBD1
j_call: TRBJ1-5

cdr3_nt: TGTGCCTGGAGCCCAGGACCCGGACTAGCGGGAGTGGGTATGTCAGATACGCAGTATTTT
cdr3_aa: CAWSPGPGLAGVGMSDTQYF
cdr3_length: 20
v_call: TRBV30
clone_size: .
d_call: TRBD2
j_call: TRBJ2-3

cdr3_nt: TGTGCCAGCAGCAACCGAGCGGGAGCCTACAATGAGCAGTTCTTC
cdr3_aa: CASSNRAGAYNEQFF
cdr3_length: 15
v_call: TRBV7-9
clone_size: .
d_call: TRBD2
j_call: TRBJ2-1

cdr3_nt: TGTGCCAGCAGCGCATCCCGGGACAGGGGATTCAATCAGCCCCAGCATTTT
cdr3_aa: CASSASRDRGFNQPQHF
cdr3_length: 17
v_call: TRBV5-6
clone_size: .
d_call: TRBD1
j_call: TRBJ1-5

cdr3_nt: TGTGCCAGCAGCTCAATTACAGGGTACAATGAGCAGTTCTTC
cdr3_aa: CASSSITGYNEQFF
cdr3_length: 14
v_call: TRBV7-9
clone_size: few
d_call: .
j_call: TRBJ2-1

cdr3_nt: TGTGCCAGCAGCCCACAGGGGGCTTTGGGCAATCAGCCCCAGCATTTT
cdr3_aa: CASSPQGALGNQPQHF
cdr3_length: 16
v_call: TRBV27
clone_size: .
d_call: TRBD1
j_call: TRBJ1-5

cdr3_nt: TGTGCCAGTTGCCGGCTGGACACCCCAGGGGCTGAAGCTTTCTTT
cdr3_aa: CASCRLDTPGAEAFF
cdr3_length: 15
v_call: TRBV19
clone_size: .
d_call: .
j_call: TRBJ1-1

cdr3_nt: TGTGCCAGCAGCTTGGAACGTGGGCGGGGTCGGGATTTT
cdr3_aa: CASSLERGRGRDF
cdr3_length: 13
v_call: TRBV5-6
clone_size: .
d_call: .
j_call: TRBJ2-3

cdr3_nt: TGTGCCAGCAGTGAGGAGGGGACAGGGGCCTACGAGCAGTACTTC
cdr3_aa: CASSEEGTGAYEQYF
cdr3_length: 15
v_call: TRBV2
clone_size: .
d_call: TRBD1
j_call: TRBJ2-7

cdr3_nt: TGTGCTAGTGGTTGGACAGGGGGGAAGACTGAAGCTTTCTTT
cdr3_aa: CASGWTGGKTEAFF
cdr3_length: 14
v_call: TRBV12-5
clone_size: .
d_call: TRBD1
j_call: TRBJ1-1

cdr3_nt: TGTGCCAGCAGTTTTCCGGCGGGAGGCTGGGAGCAGTACTTC
cdr3_aa: CASSFPAGGWEQYF
cdr3_length: 14
v_call: TRBV28
clone_size: .
d_call: TRBD2
j_call: TRBJ2-7

cdr3_nt: TGTGCCAGCAGCTTAGATAGGAGTCCTGGCAATGAGCAGTTCTTC
cdr3_aa: CASSLDRSPGNEQFF
cdr3_length: 15
v_call: TRBV11-3
clone_size: .
d_call: .
j_call: TRBJ2-1

cdr3_nt: TGCGCCAGCAGTCAATCCAAGGGACAGGGTAAGGTCGGAGCTTTCTTT
cdr3_aa: CASSQSKGQGKVGAFF
cdr3_length: 16
v_call: TRBV23-1
clone_size: .
d_call: TRBD1
j_call: TRBJ1-1

cdr3_nt: TGTGCCAGCAGCCCACACACAGGGACCCCCACAGATACGCAGTATTTT
cdr3_aa: CASSPHTGTPTDTQYF
cdr3_length: 16
v_call: TRBV4-2
clone_size: .
d_call: .
j_call: TRBJ2-3

cdr3_nt: TGTGCCAGCAGCTCGCCGGGGACCCAGTACTTC
cdr3_aa: CASSSPGTQYF
cdr3_length: 11
v_call: TRBV7-6
clone_size: .
d_call: .
j_call: TRBJ2-5

cdr3_nt: TGTGCCAGCAGCTCACGAGGGGGCGGCTATGGCTACACCTTC
cdr3_aa: CASSSRGGGYGYTF
cdr3_length: 14
v_call: TRBV5-4
clone_size: .
d_call: TRBD1
j_call: TRBJ1-2

cdr3_nt: TGTGCCAGCAGTCGGACAGCCTCTAACTATGGCTACACCTTC
cdr3_aa: CASSRTASNYGYTF
cdr3_length: 14
v_call: TRBV2
clone_size: .
d_call: .
j_call: TRBJ1-2

cdr3_nt: TGTGCCAGCAGCCTCTACAGGGGGGAGGGCTACGAGCAGTACTTC
cdr3_aa: CASSLYRGEGYEQYF
cdr3_length: 15
v_call: TRBV6-1
clone_size: once
d_call: .
j_call: TRBJ2-7

cdr3_nt: TGTGCCAGCTCCAACTCCCGCACAGATACGCAGTATTTT
cdr3_aa: CASSNSRTDTQYF
cdr3_length: 13
v_call: TRBV6-6
clone_size: .
d_call: .
j_call: TRBJ2-3

cdr3_nt: TGTGCCTGGGACAGGGCAGGGGAAAAACTGTTTTTT
cdr3_aa: CAWDRAGEKLFF
cdr3_length: 12
v_call: TRBV30
clone_size: .
d_call: TRBD1
j_call: TRBJ1-4

cdr3_nt: TGTGCCAGTAGGCGATTCCCGGGACTCAACACAGATACGCAGTATTTT
cdr3_aa: CASRRFPGLNTDTQYF
cdr3_length: 16
v_call: TRBV19
clone_size: .
d_call: .
j_call: TRBJ2-3

cdr3_nt: TGCGCCAGCAGCAGGGGGGACAGGGACATGAACACTGAAGCTTTCTTT
cdr3_aa: CASSRGDRDMNTEAFF
cdr3_length: 16
v_call: TRBV5-1
clone_size: .
d_call: TRBD1
j_call: TRBJ1-1

cdr3_nt: TGTGCCAGCACTTCGAATCAACTCTTGAACACTGAAGCTTTCTTT
cdr3_aa: CASTSNQLLNTEAFF
cdr3_length: 15
v_call: TRBV28
clone_size: .
d_call: .
j_call: TRBJ1-1

cdr3_nt: TGCGCCAGCAGCTCCGGGACAGGGGAATCCTACGAGCAGTACTTC
cdr3_aa: CASSSGTGESYEQYF
cdr3_length: 15
v_call: TRBV5-1
clone_size: .
d_call: TRBD1
j_call: TRBJ2-7

cdr3_nt: TGCGCCAGCAGCGCGGACACAGGGGTAGGCTATGGCTACACCTTC
cdr3_aa: CASSADTGVGYGYTF
cdr3_length: 15
v_call: TRBV5-1
clone_size: .
d_call: TRBD1
j_call: TRBJ1-2

cdr3_nt: TGTGCCAGTAGCAAGCGCTCGAGCACCGGGGAGCTGTTTTTT
cdr3_aa: CASSKRSSTGELFF
cdr3_length: 14
v_call: TRBV19
clone_size: .
d_call: .
j_call: TRBJ2-2

cdr3_nt: TGTGCCAGCAGTTTAGTGGGGTGGGGGGGGGAGAGCTATCAGCCCCAGCATTTT
cdr3_aa: CASSLVGWGGESYQPQHF
cdr3_length: 18
v_call: TRBV27
clone_size: once
d_call: .
j_call: TRBJ1-5

cdr3_nt: TGTGCCAGCAGCTTAACGGTTCTAGCCGGTACGCAGTATTTT
cdr3_aa: CASSLTVLAGTQYF
cdr3_length: 14
v_call: TRBV7-3
clone_size: .
d_call: .
j_call: TRBJ2-3

cdr3_nt: TGTGCCAGCATACGCCGCCGGGAGCTGATGGAGCCCCAGCATTTT
cdr3_aa: CASIRRRELMEPQHF
cdr3_length: 15
v_call: TRBV28
clone_size: .
d_call: .
j_call: TRBJ1-5

cdr3_nt: TGTGCCACCAGCAGAGGTCATCCGACAGGTGTTCAGCCCCAGCTTTTT
cdr3_aa: CATSRGHPTGVQPQLF
cdr3_length: 16
v_call: TRBV15
clone_size: .
d_call: .
j_call: TRBJ1-5

cdr3_nt: TGTGCCAGCAGTTTAGGAGCAGGGCCCTCCTACGAGCAGTACTTC
cdr3_aa: CASSLGAGPSYEQYF
cdr3_length: 15
v_call: TRBV6-1
clone_size: once
d_call: .
j_call: TRBJ2-7

cdr3_nt: TGTGCCAGCAGCTCAAATAGCAATCAGCCCCAGCATTTT
cdr3_aa: CASSSNSNQPQHF
cdr3_length: 13
v_call: TRBV7-6
clone_size: .
d_call: .
j_call: TRBJ1-5

cdr3_nt: TGTGCCAGCTCACCCGGACAGGCGACAAATGAGCAGTTCTTC
cdr3_aa: CASSPGQATNEQFF
cdr3_length: 14
v_call: TRBV18
clone_size: .
d_call: TRBD1
j_call: TRBJ2-1

cdr3_nt: TGTGCCAGCAGAGGGACAGGGGATGGCTACACCTTC
cdr3_aa: CASRGTGDGYTF
cdr3_length: 12
v_call: TRBV6-5
clone_size: .
d_call: TRBD1
j_call: TRBJ1-2

cdr3_nt: TGTGCCAGCAGTACTAAGCGGGAGTATACGTTCTACGAGCAGTACTTC
cdr3_aa: CASSTKREYTFYEQYF
cdr3_length: 16
v_call: TRBV27
clone_size: .
d_call: TRBD2
j_call: TRBJ2-7

cdr3_nt: TGTGCCAGCAGCCTTTTGACAGGGAAGCAGTTCTTC
cdr3_aa: CASSLLTGKQFF
cdr3_length: 12
v_call: TRBV28
clone_size: .
d_call: TRBD1
j_call: TRBJ2-1

cdr3_nt: TGTGCCAGCAGCCCCCCCGGACACAACACTGAAGCTTTCTTT
cdr3_aa: CASSPPGHNTEAFF
cdr3_length: 14
v_call: TRBV7-9
clone_size: .
d_call: .
j_call: TRBJ1-1

cdr3_nt: TGTGCCAGCAGCCCCCCGGGAAATCAGCCCCAGCATTTT
cdr3_aa: CASSPPGNQPQHF
cdr3_length: 13
v_call: TRBV27
clone_size: .
d_call: .
j_call: TRBJ1-5

cdr3_nt: TGTGCCATCTGCCCCAGGGGGCTTACCAACTATGGCTACACCTTC
cdr3_aa: CAICPRGLTNYGYTF
cdr3_length: 15
v_call: TRBV10-3
clone_size: few
d_call: TRBD1
j_call: TRBJ1-2